The 14 T cell receptor beta chains in this list originate from one sample, sequenced in a study of T cells in severe cutaneous drug reactions. TCR subtype-specific primers in iRepertoire multiplex PCR prepared libraries for bulk and single-cell sequencing. TCRdb re-called the multiplex PCR reads and shows each CDR3 protein once, DNA omitted. This specimen shows some 1,500 distinct CDR3 sequences; the ten leading clones hold 14%. Carbamazepine had induced Stevens-Johnson syndrome or toxic epidermal necrolysis in the sequenced donors. Sequences were obtained from PBMCs. Receptors were obtained from a human donor with Stevens-Johnson syndrome, a severe cutaneous drug reaction.

This clonotype is called large based on its frequency. The chain couples TRBV28 to TRBJ2-7. There are 13 residues in the CDR3. The germline V gene has CDR1 MDHEN and CDR2 SYDVKM. CDR3 sequence: CASSLETRREQYF.

By frequency, this clonotype registers medium-sized. This rearrangement joins TRBV24-1 to TRBJ2-3; absent DNA, TCRdb's TRBD1 call cannot be checked. CDR3 length: 17 residues. Germline assignment: CDR1 KGHDR and CDR2 SFDVKD. This CDR3 reads CATSDPTGTGSTDTQYF.

Measured by frequency, this clonotype is large. The chain recombines TRBV19 with TRBJ2-7; TCRdb picks TRBD1, but there is no DNA to check that call. CDR3 length equals 13 residues. Germline values: CDR1 LNHDA, CDR2 SQIVND (reference sequence). CDR3 residues: CASSPEGDYEQYF.

Frequency places this clonotype as medium-sized. This chain connects TRBV24-1 to TRBJ2-2. The germline V gene has CDR1 KGHDR and CDR2 SFDVKD. The CDR3 length is 15 residues. CDR3 residues: CATSDLRGNTGELFF.

The chain recombines TRBV20-1 with TRBJ2-7; TCRdb's assignment of TRBD1 cannot be checked, as there is no DNA. Germline V gene sequence: CDR1 DFQATT, CDR2 SNEGSKA (reference sequence). CDR3 length equals 14 residues. The CDR3 spells CSARDLREGYEQYF.

According to its frequency, this clonotype is medium-sized (0.01 to 0.1%). CDR3 protein: CASSFWADPGNEQFF. V is TRBV6-1 and J is TRBJ2-1; TCRdb's assignment of TRBD1 cannot be checked, as there is no DNA. In germline, CDR1 is MNHNS, CDR2 SASEGT. The CDR3 totals 15 residues.

This clonotype is called large (0.1 to 1%) based on its frequency. The chain recombines TRBV7-8 with TRBJ2-3; the TCRdb D gene call, TRBD1, has no DNA to confirm it. CDR3 length: 13 amino acids. CDR1 is SGHVS and CDR2 is FQNEAQ in the germline V gene. The CDR3 sequence is CASSLFAGDTQYF.

Measured by frequency, this clonotype is medium-sized. This chain uses TRBV6-1 with TRBJ1-1. Germline assignment: CDR1 MNHNS and CDR2 SASEGT. This CDR3 is built from 12 residues. CDR3 residues: CASTDANTEAFF.

CDR3 region: CSARSREASSPHYEQYF. J is TRBJ2-7 and V is TRBV20-1; TCRdb indicates TRBD2, and absent DNA this call remains unverified. This CDR3 has 17 residues. Germline CDR1 DFQATT, CDR2 SNEGSKA (reference sequence).

Judged by frequency, this clonotype is large. The chain combines TRBV28 with TRBJ2-7. The CDR3 loop spans 13 amino acids. Per germline, CDR1 MDHEN and CDR2 SYDVKM. This CDR3 is CASSLGRPYEQYF.

This clonotype is deemed large by its frequency. This sequence joins TRBV28 and TRBJ2-1. CDR1 is MDHEN, CDR2 SYDVKM, per germline. The CDR3 consists of 13 residues. The CDR3: CASKESSYNEQFF.

This clonotype is medium-sized (0.01 to 0.1%) by frequency. The rearrangement links TRBV7-2 to TRBJ2-7; the D call of TRBD1 rests on TCRdb alone, since no DNA is present to check it. CDR3 length: 16 amino acids. The germline gives CDR1 SGHTA, CDR2 FQGNSA. The CDR3 sequence: CASGINRGSPLYEQYF.

This chain connects TRBV29-1 to TRBJ2-5. This CDR3 spans 13 amino acids. Germline assignment: CDR1 SQVTM and CDR2 ANQGSEA. The CDR3 reads CSVSGFLQETQYF.

Measured by frequency, this clonotype is hyperexpanded (1% or more). The genes are TRBV4-2 and TRBJ1-1. Germline V gives CDR1 LGHNA, CDR2 YNFKEQ. This CDR3 comprises 14 residues. CDR3 region: CASSHQGGVVEAFF.